This TCR beta chain was captured by sequencing in a study of T cells after yellow fever vaccination. Study background: The fractions with low cell numbers were processed using SMART-Seq v4 Ultra Low Input. General study points: Subsequent booster samples again held most clones from primary vaccination (96% CD4, 88% CD8).

The germline CDR1 and CDR2 sequences are SGHNT and YYREEE (reference sequence). This CDR3 has 15 amino acids. Trimming took 4 bases from V and 0 from J, leaving 12 bases between them. Synthesis of TCR cDNA relied on 5'RACE template switching, which attached a universal primer site and UMIs. TCRdb reprocessed the 5' RACE reads with MiXCR, giving one entry per CDR3 protein. The data hold hundreds of thousands of distinct CDR3 sequences, with over 15% observed a single time. A note on this clonotype: Antigen: not known.

The origin of this receptor is a man aged 25-45 years who received the YFV17D yellow fever vaccine. The chain is built from TRBV5-4 and TRBJ2-3, with a possible D match to TRBD2 (6 bases). This specimen was PBMCs, taken 15 days after the yellow fever booster vaccination. The CDR3 DNA sequence: TGTGCCAGCAGCACGGGACTTCCGAGCACAGATACGCAGTATTTT. It specifies CASSTGLPSTDTQYF.